The table lists the clone carrying this T cell receptor beta chain with a few counts. Its matching antigen is unknown. These data originate in a study of T cell repertoires in cytomegalovirus infection. Study-level background: It can be stated that public TCR beta signatures indicated CMV infection as well as a matching HLA type.

Findings and limits, study-wide: It was HLA-C-restricted CMV-specific TCR beta clonotypes that dominated the response ex vivo.

TCRdb reprocessed the reads via MiXCR and lists one record per CDR3 protein. The sample holds around 100,000 distinct CDR3 sequences, roughly a tenth seen once. This CDR3 has 17 amino acids. The V end lost 2 bases, the J end lost 5 bases, and 19 bases lay between the germline ends. Per the germline V gene, CDR1 is MNHNY and CDR2 is SVGAGI (reference sequence). The chain uses TRBV6-6 and TRBJ2-1; D is ambiguous. The origin of this receptor is a human donor in good health (CMV status not recorded). Some clones in this sample may be carry-over from other donors' samples. Specimen: PBMCs, sequenced either directly or after in vitro stimulation (not recorded which). CDR3 sequence: CASSYVWYPRSHNEQFF. CDR3 nucleotides: TGTGCCAGCAGTTACGTTTGGTATCCCCGAAGCCACAATGAGCAGTTCTTC.